This TCR beta chain was identified during a study of T-cell memory formation after mild COVID-19. Across the whole study: Largely, TCR clusters stayed within a single donor. Notes on the study in general: From day 15 to 85, contracting clones were balanced between CD4 and CD8, whereas later expanders leaned toward CD4+. Certain responding clones were present in pre-infection memory, suggesting participation of cross-reactive memory. Largely, contracting CD4+ clones fell within CM and EM, and contracting CD8+ clones within EMRA.

The CDR3 loop spans 14 amino acids. V was shortened by 4 bases and J by 4 bases, with 10 bases between the two germline ends. Germline CDR1 LGHDT, CDR2 YNNKEL (reference sequence). TCRdb re-analysed the 5' RACE reads in MiXCR, keeping a single row per CDR3 protein. This sample yields 200,000 to 250,000 distinct CDR3 sequences, of which approximately 10% are seen a single time; around 3.4% belongs to the top ten. On this clonotype: The antigen remains undetermined.

What was sequenced was PBMCs or a T cell subset sorted from them (not recorded which). The source of this sequence is a man aged 18 to 29 who had mild COVID-19 (a few samples of this study predate the infection). Cell type and time point are not known. The genes are TRBV3-1 and TRBJ1-4; D not certain. The DNA for the CDR3 is TGTGCCAGCAGCCCAGGCTGGAGTAATGAAAAACTGTTTTTT. Protein: CASSPGWSNEKLFF.